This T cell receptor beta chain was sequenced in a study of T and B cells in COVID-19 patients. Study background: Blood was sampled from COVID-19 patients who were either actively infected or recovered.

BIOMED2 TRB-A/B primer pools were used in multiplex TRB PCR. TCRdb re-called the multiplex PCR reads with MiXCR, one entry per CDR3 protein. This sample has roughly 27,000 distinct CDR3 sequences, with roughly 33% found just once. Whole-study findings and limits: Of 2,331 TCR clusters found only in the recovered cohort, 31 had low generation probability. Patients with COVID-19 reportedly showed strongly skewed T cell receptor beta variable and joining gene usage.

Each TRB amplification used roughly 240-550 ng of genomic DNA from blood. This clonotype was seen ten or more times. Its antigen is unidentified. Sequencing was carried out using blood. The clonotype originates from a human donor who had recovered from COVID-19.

The CDR3 bases are TGTGCCAGTAGTATGATGCTAGCGGGGGTCTACGAGCAGTACTTC. It is translated as CASSMMLAGVYEQYF. The genes are TRBV19 and TRBJ2-7, with TRBD2 identical over 10 bases. The germline gives CDR1 LNHDA, CDR2 SQIVND (reference sequence). Trimming took 3 bases from V and 3 from J; bases not matched to a gene: 5. The CDR3 extends over 15 amino acids.